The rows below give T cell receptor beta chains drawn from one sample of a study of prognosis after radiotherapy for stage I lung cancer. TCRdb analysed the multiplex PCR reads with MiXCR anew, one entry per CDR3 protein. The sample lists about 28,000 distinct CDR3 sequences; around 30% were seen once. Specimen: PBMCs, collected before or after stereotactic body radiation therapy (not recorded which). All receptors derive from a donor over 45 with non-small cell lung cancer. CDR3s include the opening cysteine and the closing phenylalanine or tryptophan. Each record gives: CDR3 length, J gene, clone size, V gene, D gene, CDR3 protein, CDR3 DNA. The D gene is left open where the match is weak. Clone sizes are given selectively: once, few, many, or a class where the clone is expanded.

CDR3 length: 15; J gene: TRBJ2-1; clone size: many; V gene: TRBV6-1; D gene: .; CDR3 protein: CASSVEGQPYNEQFF; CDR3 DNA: TGTGCCAGCAGTGTTGAAGGACAACCATACAATGAGCAGTTCTTC
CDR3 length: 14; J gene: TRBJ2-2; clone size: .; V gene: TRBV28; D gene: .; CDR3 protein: CASRGWPNTGELFF; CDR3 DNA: TGTGCCAGCAGGGGTTGGCCGAACACCGGGGAGCTGTTTTTT
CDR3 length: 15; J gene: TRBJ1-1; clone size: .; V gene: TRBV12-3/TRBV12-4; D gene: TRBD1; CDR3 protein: CASSYVLSGQGGAFF; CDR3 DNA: TGTGCCAGCAGTTACGTCCTCTCTGGACAGGGGGGGGCTTTCTTT
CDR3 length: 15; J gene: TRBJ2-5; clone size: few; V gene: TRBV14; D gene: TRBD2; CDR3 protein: CASSRGLATQETQYF; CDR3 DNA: TGTGCCAGCAGCCGCGGACTAGCGACCCAAGAGACCCAGTACTTC
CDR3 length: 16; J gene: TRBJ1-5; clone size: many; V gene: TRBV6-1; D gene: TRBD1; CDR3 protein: CASSLVLNRGTQPQHF; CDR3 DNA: TGTGCCAGCAGTCTAGTCTTGAACAGGGGGACTCAGCCCCAGCATTTT
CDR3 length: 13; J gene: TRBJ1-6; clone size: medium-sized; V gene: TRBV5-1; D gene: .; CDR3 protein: CASSLGPNSPLHF; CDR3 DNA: TGCGCCAGCAGCTTGGGTCCGAATTCACCCCTCCACTTT
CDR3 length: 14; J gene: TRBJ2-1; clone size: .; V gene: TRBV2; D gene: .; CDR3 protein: CASSVSPGSNDQFF; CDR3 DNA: TGTGCCAGCAGTGTTTCGCCGGGGAGCAATGATCAGTTCTTC
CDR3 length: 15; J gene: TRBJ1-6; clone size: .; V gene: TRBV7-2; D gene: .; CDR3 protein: CASSFGWWYNSPLHF; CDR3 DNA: TGTGCCAGCAGCTTCGGCTGGTGGTATAATTCACCCCTCCACTTT
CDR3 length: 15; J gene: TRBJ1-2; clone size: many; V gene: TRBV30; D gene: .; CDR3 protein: CAWGIRALKNYGYTF; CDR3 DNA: TGTGCCTGGGGAATCCGGGCCCTAAAGAACTATGGCTACACCTTC
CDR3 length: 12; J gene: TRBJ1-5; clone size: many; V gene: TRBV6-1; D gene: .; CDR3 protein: CASRRRNQPQHF; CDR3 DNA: TGTGCCAGCAGGCGACGGAATCAGCCCCAGCATTTT
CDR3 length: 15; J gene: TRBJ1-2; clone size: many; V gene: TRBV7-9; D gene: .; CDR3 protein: CASSLSGTGRDGYTF; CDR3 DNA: TGTGCCAGCAGTTTATCCGGAACAGGTCGGGATGGCTACACCTTC
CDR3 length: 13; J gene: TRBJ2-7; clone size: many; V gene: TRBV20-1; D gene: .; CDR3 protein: CSAPRDTNYEQYF; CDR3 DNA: TGCAGTGCTCCCCGGGACACGAATTACGAGCAGTACTTC
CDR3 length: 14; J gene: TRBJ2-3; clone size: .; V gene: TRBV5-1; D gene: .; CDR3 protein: CASSERGWSDTQYF; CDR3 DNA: TGCGCCAGCAGCGAACGGGGGTGGTCAGATACGCAGTATTTT